Following are 29 T cell receptor beta chains from one sample sequenced in a study of cytomegalovirus exposure and HLA in healthy donors. Researchers ran the PCR with 60 Vbeta and 13 Jbeta primers. The assay was immunoSEQ multiplex PCR, and TCRdb's table has in-frame clones only and misses some. The data contain some 140,000 clones, 75% to 90% of them singletons. Sequencing was done on a sample of PBMCs. Receptor source: a young woman in good health and CMV-seropositive.

The chain employs TRBV6-6 and TRBJ2-7; 9 positions agree with TRBD1. After removal of 7 bases from V and 6 bases from J, the junction contained 7 bases not matched to a gene. Germline values: CDR1 MNHNY, CDR2 SVGAGI (reference sequence). There are 13 residues in the CDR3. CDR3 sequence reads: CASIKQGASEQYF. The CDR3 DNA reads TGTGCCAGCATTAAACAGGGGGCAAGCGAGCAGTACTTC.

The chain employs TRBV4-2 and TRBJ1-3; D remains ambiguous. The V gene's germline CDR1 is LGHNA and CDR2 YNFKEQ. The V gene lost 0 bases and the J gene lost 8 bases, with 20 bases spanning the gap. The length of the CDR3 is 17 residues. The CDR3: CASSQDPTGLETYTIYF. DNA for the CDR3: TGTGCCAGCAGCCAAGATCCAACTGGGCTTGAGACCTACACCATATATTTT.

This chain connects TRBV30 to TRBJ1-2; D gene ambiguous. Germline loops: CDR1 GTSNPN, CDR2 SVGIG (reference sequence). V was clipped by 2 bases and J by 14 bases, with 15 bases between them. The CDR3 extends over 11 amino acids. The CDR3 is CAWSPISAFTF. The CDR3 bases are TGTGCCTGGAGTCCCATATCAGCGTTTACCTTC.

The genes are TRBV9 and TRBJ2-7, with 8 bases lining up with TRBD1. This CDR3 is built from 14 residues. V was pared by 3 bases and J by 3 bases, with 5 bases of the junction left unmatched. The germline V gene has CDR1 SGDLS and CDR2 YYNGEE. The CDR3 region is CASSEGTGGYEQYF. The CDR3 DNA reads as TGTGCCAGCAGCGAGGGGACAGGCGGCTACGAGCAGTACTTC.

J is TRBJ2-1 and V is TRBV2, with D possibly TRBD1 on 6 matching bases. CDR3 length equals 13 residues. The germline V gene has CDR1 SNHLY and CDR2 FYNNEI. V was trimmed by 6 bases and J by 6 bases, leaving 12 bases between them. CDR3 coding DNA: TGTGCCAGCAGGGGAACAGGGCGCAATGAGCAGTTCTTC. Translating gives CASRGTGRNEQFF.

The CDR3 loop reads CASSPGGLGEKLFF. DNA for the CDR3: TGTGCCAGCAGTCCAGGGGGACTAGGGGAAAAACTGTTTTTT. The rearrangement links TRBV28 to TRBJ1-4, with 7 bases aligning to TRBD1. The V and J ends lost 5 bases and 8 bases, in that order; junction bases with no gene match: 8. CDR1 and CDR2 from the germline V gene are MDHEN and SYDVKM. The CDR3 consists of 14 residues.

This rearrangement joins TRBV6-6 to TRBJ1-2, with unresolved D. The CDR3 sequence is 12 residues long. Germline V gives CDR1 MNHNY, CDR2 SVGAGI (reference sequence). V lost 7 bases to trimming and J lost 6 bases, with 12 bases between them. CDR3 in amino acids: CASNSGIHGYTF. The DNA of the CDR3 is TGTGCCAGCAATTCAGGTATCCATGGCTACACCTTC.

The chain employs TRBV28 and TRBJ1-1; D may be TRBD1 (5 bases). Germline values: CDR1 MDHEN, CDR2 SYDVKM. V lost 7 bases, J lost 4 bases, and 22 bases lay in between. This CDR3 has 16 residues. The CDR3 region is CASNPSSRGGSTEAFF. DNA of the CDR3: TGTGCCAGCAACCCTTCTTCACGGGGGGGTAGCACTGAAGCTTTCTTT.

The chain is built from TRBV7-6 and TRBJ2-6; D unresolved. The V end was cut by 1 base, the J end by 9 bases, with 4 bases between. Germline V lookup: CDR1 SGHVS, CDR2 FNYEAQ. The CDR3 spans 12 residues. The CDR3 region is CASSLGGNVLTF. The CDR3, as DNA: TGTGCCAGCAGCTTAGGCGGCAACGTCCTGACTTTC.

The chain recombines TRBV2 with TRBJ1-1, with 8 positions matching TRBD1. CDR3 length: 13 residues. CDR1 is SNHLY and CDR2 is FYNNEI in the germline V gene. With 4 bases clipped from V and 7 bases from J, the junction kept 5 bases outside the gene matches. The CDR3 nucleotides read TGTGCCAGCAGTGGGACAGGGAAGCTTGAAGCTTTCTTT. Translation: CASSGTGKLEAFF.

This clone was seen only once. The CDR3, as DNA: TGTGCCAGCAGTGAATCTTTTGCCGAGGGTTTCTTT. It encodes CASSESFAEGFF. The chain joins TRBV6-1 to TRBJ1-1; D remains unclear. The CDR3 has 12 residues. Germline CDR1 MNHNS, CDR2 SASEGT. Trimming took 2 bases from V and 13 from J, leaving 14 bases between them.

The rearrangement uses TRBV29-1 and TRBJ2-1; D may be TRBD2 (6 bases). The CDR3 sequence is 16 residues long. V was shortened by 7 bases and J by 4 bases, with 23 bases between the two germline ends. CDR1 and CDR2 (germline): SQVTM, ANQGSEA. The CDR3 loop is CSAGTYPPTLYNEQFF. The CDR3 coding sequence is TGCAGCGCTGGGACTTACCCCCCGACACTATACAATGAGCAGTTCTTC.

The chain couples TRBV7-9 to TRBJ2-1; weak D call: TRBD2 (6 bases). V lost 3 bases and J lost 1, with 7 bases in between. Germline V gene lookup returns CDR1 SEHNR and CDR2 FQNEAQ (reference sequence). The CDR3 extends over 14 amino acids. CDR3 region: CASSFRGSYNEQFF. The CDR3 nucleotides read TGTGCCAGCAGCTTTCGGGGGTCCTACAATGAGCAGTTCTTC.

V and J are TRBV6-5 and TRBJ1-1; D not certain. V was cut by 6 bases and J by 1 base, with 15 bases left in between. CDR3 length: 15 residues. Germline CDR1 is MNHEY and CDR2 is SVGAGI. In DNA, the CDR3 is TGTGCCAGCAGATTACTGAGGGAGGAGAACACTGAAGCTTTCTTT. Protein product: CASRLLREENTEAFF.

The chain recombines TRBV19 with TRBJ1-5, with no clear D. V was shortened by 9 bases and J by 7 bases, with 13 bases between the two germline ends. The CDR3 runs 12 residues. From germline, CDR1 is LNHDA and CDR2 SQIVND (reference sequence). DNA for the CDR3: TGTGCCAGCACCTCGGGAAGACAGCCCCAGCATTTT. Translating gives CASTSGRQPQHF.

The chain uses TRBV2 and TRBJ1-5, with D possibly TRBD1 on 5 matching bases. The germline gives CDR1 SNHLY, CDR2 FYNNEI. Trimming shortened V by 6 bases and J by 9 bases, and 15 bases separated the two germline ends. The CDR3 extends over 13 amino acids. The CDR3 sequence: CASRRDGQGPQHF. The CDR3 DNA reads as TGTGCCAGCAGGCGGGACGGGCAAGGGCCCCAGCATTTT.

The chain recombines TRBV9 with TRBJ1-6; 7 nucleotides agree with TRBD1. The germline V gene has CDR1 SGDLS and CDR2 YYNGEE. CDR3 length: 17 residues. The J segment lost 2 bases and the V segment lost 5 bases, leaving 10 bases of the junction unmatched. CDR3 sequence: CASSAGQDAPYNSPLHF. The CDR3 coding sequence is TGTGCCAGCAGTGCAGGACAGGACGCCCCCTATAATTCACCCCTCCACTTT.

The rearrangement links TRBV7-9 to TRBJ2-3; the D gene is possibly TRBD2 (5 bases). This CDR3 has 14 residues. Germline assignment: CDR1 SEHNR and CDR2 FQNEAQ (reference sequence). V dropped 3 bases and J dropped 5 bases, with 12 bases sitting between them. The CDR3 region is CASSFGGLGDTQYF. The CDR3, as DNA: TGTGCCAGCAGCTTTGGCGGGTTGGGAGATACGCAGTATTTT.

The gene calls are TRBV28 and TRBJ1-5, with 10 bases matching TRBD1. The V gene's germline CDR1 is MDHEN and CDR2 SYDVKM. The V gene end was trimmed by 7 bases and the J gene end by 4 bases; junction bases not matched to a gene: 4. This CDR3 has 14 residues. The CDR3 reads CASTGQGVNQPQHF. CDR3 in DNA: TGTGCCAGCACCGGACAGGGGGTTAATCAGCCCCAGCATTTT.

V and J are TRBV27 and TRBJ2-1; 9 bases agree with TRBD1. V was pared by 6 bases and J by 9 bases, with 15 bases of the junction left unmatched. The CDR3 sequence is 16 residues long. The germline V gene encodes CDR1 MNHEY and CDR2 SMNVEV (reference sequence). Here the CDR3 DNA reads TGTGCCAGCAGACAGGGGGCGGGAAGGGCTTGGGGTGAGCAGTTCTTC. It codes for CASRQGAGRAWGEQFF.

The rearrangement links TRBV6-5 to TRBJ1-1, with no clear D. CDR1 and CDR2 (germline): MNHEY, SVGAGI. The CDR3 extends over 16 amino acids. The germline V and J ends were trimmed by 0 bases and 4 bases, with 15 bases remaining between them. The CDR3 sequence: CASSYSRWSPSTEAFF. CDR3 sequence (DNA): TGTGCCAGCAGTTACTCGAGGTGGAGCCCTAGCACTGAAGCTTTCTTT.

The chain has TRBV29-1 and TRBJ2-7, with D perhaps matching TRBD2 (6 bases). V lost 4 bases and J lost 7, with 20 bases in between. Per germline, CDR1 SQVTM and CDR2 ANQGSEA. This CDR3 contains 14 residues. The CDR3 here is CSVVPGLHPGEQYF. CDR3 nucleotide sequence: TGCAGCGTTGTACCGGGACTCCACCCGGGGGAGCAGTACTTC.

The genes are TRBV28 and TRBJ2-3; 9 bases agree with TRBD2. The CDR3 has 15 amino acids. V was pared by 2 bases and J by 2 bases, with 2 bases of the junction left unmatched. Germline assignment: CDR1 MDHEN and CDR2 SYDVKM. CDR3 DNA: TGTGCCAGCAGTTTAGCTAGCGGGGCCACAGATACGCAGTATTTT. Translated, it gives CASSLASGATDTQYF.

The chain links TRBV9 to TRBJ1-1, with D perhaps matching TRBD1 (5 bases). V shed 0 bases and J shed 8 bases, with 8 bases lying between them. CDR3 length: 12 residues. The germline gives CDR1 SGDLS, CDR2 YYNGEE. CDR3 sequence (DNA): TGTGCCAGCAGCGTAGGGGGCAGGGAAGCTTTCTTT. Residues: CASSVGGREAFF.

Only one count was recorded for this clone. This rearrangement joins TRBV7-7 to TRBJ1-1; weak D call: TRBD1 (5 bases). In germline, CDR1 is SSHAT, CDR2 FNYEAQ (reference sequence). The ends were cut back, 5 bases at V and 4 bases at J, with 17 bases in the middle. This CDR3 comprises 15 residues. CDR3 DNA: TGTGCCAGCAGCCCTGGTCCAGGGAAGGGCACTGAAGCTTTCTTT. Translating gives CASSPGPGKGTEAFF.

This sequence joins TRBV7-9 and TRBJ2-5, with 7 bases aligning to TRBD1. CDR3 size: 15 residues. The V segment lost 1 base and the J segment 4 bases; nucleotides outside the gene matches: 6. CDR1 is SEHNR, CDR2 FQNEAQ, per germline (reference sequence). CDR3 protein: CASSLGGGAGETQYF. DNA for the CDR3: TGTGCCAGCAGCTTAGGAGGGGGCGCGGGAGAGACCCAGTACTTC.

This rearrangement joins TRBV28 to TRBJ1-6; D might be TRBD1 (5 bases). This CDR3 contains 15 residues. Trimming pared 1 base from V and 9 bases from J, leaving 13 bases between. Germline-derived CDR1 and CDR2 are MDHEN and SYDVKM. This CDR3 reads CASSLSGIETSPLHF. The CDR3 coding sequence is TGTGCCAGCAGTTTATCAGGGATCGAGACTTCACCCCTCCACTTT.

This sequence joins TRBV6-6 and TRBJ2-7, with D possibly being TRBD1 (6 bases). The V gene's germline CDR1 is MNHNY and CDR2 SVGAGI (reference sequence). V was cut by 6 bases and J by 3 bases, with 12 bases left in between. The CDR3 is made up of 13 amino acids. The CDR3 nucleotides are TGTGCCAGCAGCCCCACAGGGAGCTACGAGCAGTACTTC. It is translated as CASSPTGSYEQYF.

CDR3 nucleotide sequence: TGTGCCAGCAGCCGGTCTCGGGGTCTCAACACCGGGGAGCTGTTTTTT. Protein product: CASSRSRGLNTGELFF. This sequence joins TRBV9 and TRBJ2-2, with D maybe TRBD2 (5 bases). The CDR3 extends over 16 amino acids. V was clipped by 4 bases and J by 2 bases, with 15 bases between them. Germline CDR1 SGDLS, CDR2 YYNGEE.